Listed here are 10 T cell receptor beta chains from one sample, sequenced in a study of CD8 T cells in Susac syndrome. Reverse transcription used roughly 0.5 to 1 ug RNA and random hexamers. TCRdb reprocessed the immunoSEQ multiplex PCR reads via MiXCR and lists one record per CDR3 protein. The table lists about 240,000 distinct CDR3 sequences, 90% to 96% of them singletons. Input material: CD4+ T cells from PBMCs. These receptors were collected from a human donor with Susac syndrome.

This clonotype occurred once. The J gene is TRBJ2-1, the V gene TRBV14; D uncertain. Trimming took off 4 bases at V and 7 bases at J, with 11 bases between the two ends. This CDR3 comprises 13 residues. Germline lookup yields CDR1 SGHDN and CDR2 FVKESK. CDR3 in DNA: TGTGCCAGCAGCCCCGAGAGGCAAAATGAGCAGTTCTTC. Encoded protein: CASSPERQNEQFF.

CDR3 nucleotides: TGCAGCGGTGGGCTCGGGGGGGCGGGAACCGGGGAGCTGTTTTTT. Protein sequence: CSGGLGGAGTGELFF. The chain joins TRBV29-1 to TRBJ2-2; 8 nucleotides line up with TRBD2. CDR3 length equals 15 residues. Germline loops: CDR1 SQVTM, CDR2 ANQGSEA. J lost 5 bases, V lost 7 bases, and 12 bases had no gene match.

V gene TRBV29-1 combines with J gene TRBJ1-4; D is ambiguous. V dropped 6 bases and J dropped 6 bases, with 11 bases sitting between them. Per the germline V gene, CDR1 is SQVTM and CDR2 is ANQGSEA. The CDR3 consists of 12 residues. In nucleotides, the CDR3 is TGCAGCGTGGTTGAGACGCATGAAAAACTGTTTTTT. Protein product: CSVVETHEKLFF.

The chain is built from TRBV25-1 and TRBJ2-5; 7 nucleotides match TRBD1. This CDR3 comprises 15 residues. Trimming took 6 bases from V and 0 from J; bases not matched to a gene: 7. The germline V gene has CDR1 MGHDK and CDR2 SYGVNS. The CDR3, as DNA: TGTGCCAGCAGGGACCGGGACAGATACCAAGAGACCCAGTACTTC. It specifies CASRDRDRYQETQYF.

The V and J genes are TRBV7-3 and TRBJ1-6; 8 nucleotides agree with TRBD1. Germline values: CDR1 SGHTA, CDR2 FQGTGA. The CDR3 loop spans 15 amino acids. With 1 base clipped from V and 8 bases from J, the junction kept 4 bases outside the gene matches. The CDR3, as DNA: TGTGCCAGCAGCTTAAGACAGGGGCGGGATTCACCCCTCCACTTT. It translates to CASSLRQGRDSPLHF.

This sequence joins TRBV6-5 and TRBJ2-1; D is possibly TRBD1 (6 bases). The V end was cut by 0 bases, the J end by 7 bases, with 19 bases between. Germline V gene lookup returns CDR1 MNHEY and CDR2 SVGAGI. This CDR3 is 17 amino acids long. The CDR3 here is CASSYSMGHQIGNEQFF. CDR3 nucleotides: TGTGCCAGCAGTTACTCAATGGGACACCAAATAGGGAATGAGCAGTTCTTC.

The chain carries TRBV28 and TRBJ1-2; 8 bases map to TRBD1. V dropped 6 bases and J dropped 5; count of bases not matched to a gene: 17. The CDR3 covers 17 residues. Germline V gene lookup returns CDR1 MDHEN and CDR2 SYDVKM. CDR3: CASRAIWAGGAEYGYTF. CDR3 nucleotide sequence: TGTGCCAGCAGAGCGATCTGGGCAGGGGGCGCCGAATATGGCTACACCTTC.

The chain recombines TRBV9 with TRBJ2-1, with D possibly TRBD2 on 6 matching bases. The CDR3 length is 16 residues. V was shortened by 3 bases and J by 2 bases, with 15 bases between the two germline ends. Germline CDR1 reads SGDLS; CDR2 reads YYNGEE. DNA of the CDR3: TGTGCCAGCAGCGAGGGGACTCCAAGACCCTACAATGAGCAGTTCTTC. This gives the protein CASSEGTPRPYNEQFF.

V usage is TRBV20-1 and J usage is TRBJ2-7; 13 nucleotides align to TRBD2. After removal of 2 bases from V and 2 bases from J, the junction contained 3 bases not matched to a gene. Germline V gene data show CDR1 as DFQATT and CDR2 as SNEGSKA (reference sequence). The CDR3 consists of 15 residues. CDR3 sequence reads: CSARSGLAGAYEQYF. CDR3 nucleotides: TGCAGTGCTAGATCTGGACTAGCGGGGGCCTACGAGCAGTACTTC.

The chain links TRBV5-6 to TRBJ2-3, with D possibly TRBD2 on 6 matching bases. Germline V CDR1 and CDR2: SGHDT, YYEEEE. With 4 bases removed from V and 4 bases from J, the gap between germline ends came to 16 bases. The CDR3 is 15 amino acids. CDR3 residues: CASSPQRVRADTQYF. Here the CDR3 DNA reads TGTGCCAGCAGCCCACAGCGGGTAAGGGCAGATACGCAGTATTTT. Complete variable domain (other parts from reference TRBV5-6 and TRBJ2-3): DAGVTQSPTHLIKTRGQQVTLRCSPKSGHDTVSWYQQALGQGPQFIFQYYEEEERQRGNFPDRFSGHQFPNYSSELNVNALLLGDSALYLCASSPQRVRADTQYFGPGTRLTVL.